This TCR beta chain appears in the sequencing data of a study of post-analysis software for immune sequencing data. Carried by the TCR beta cDNA libraries were unique molecular identifiers. T cells numbering roughly 0.85 to 10 million gave rise to around 500,000 cDNA molecules. In TCRdb, the PCR reads were re-called with MiXCR into one record per CDR3 protein. Here the sample spans around 770,000 distinct CDR3 sequences, about 43% being singletons. General observations from the study: Comparison with controls showed significantly lower normalized Chao1 diversity in multiple sclerosis patients. F measure clustering grouped samples strongly by preparation batch. TRBV5-6, TRBV5-1 and TRBV20-1 were among four or five TRBV segments more frequent in patients than controls.

Regarding this clonotype: The antigen remains unidentified.

In germline, CDR1 is LGHDT, CDR2 YNNKEL (reference sequence). CDR3 length: 17 amino acids. The J segment lost 10 bases and the V segment lost 0 bases, leaving 7 bases of the junction unmatched. Sample: blood. The chain is built from TRBV3-1 and TRBJ2-1; 15 nucleotides agree with TRBD2. The TCR originated in a girl between 10 and 17 years old with multiple sclerosis. CDR3 protein: CASSQERAGLAGGEQFF. DNA of the CDR3: TGTGCCAGCAGCCAAGAAAGAGCGGGACTAGCGGGAGGCGAGCAGTTCTTC.